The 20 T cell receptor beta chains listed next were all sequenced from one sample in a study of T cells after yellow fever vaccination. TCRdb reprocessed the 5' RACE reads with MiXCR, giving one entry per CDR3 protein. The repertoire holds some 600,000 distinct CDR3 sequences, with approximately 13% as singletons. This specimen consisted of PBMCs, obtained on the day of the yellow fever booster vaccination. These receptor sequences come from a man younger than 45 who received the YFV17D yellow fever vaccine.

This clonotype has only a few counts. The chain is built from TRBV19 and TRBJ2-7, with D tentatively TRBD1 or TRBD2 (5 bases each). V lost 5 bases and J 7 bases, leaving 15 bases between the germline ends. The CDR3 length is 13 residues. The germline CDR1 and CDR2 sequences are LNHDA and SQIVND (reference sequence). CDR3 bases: TGTGCCAGTAGTCTCGGGACGCGTGGGGAGCAGTACTTC. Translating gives CASSLGTRGEQYF. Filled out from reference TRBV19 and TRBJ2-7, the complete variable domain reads DGGITQSPKYLFRKEGQNVTLSCEQNLNHDAMYWYRQDPGQGLRLIYYSQIVNDFQKGDIAEGYSVSREKKESFPLTVTSAQKNPTAFYLCASSLGTRGEQYFGPGTRLTVT.

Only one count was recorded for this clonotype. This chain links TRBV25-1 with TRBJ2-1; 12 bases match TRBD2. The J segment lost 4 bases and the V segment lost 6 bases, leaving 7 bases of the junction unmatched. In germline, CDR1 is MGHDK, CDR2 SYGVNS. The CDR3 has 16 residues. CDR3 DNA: TGTGCCAGCAGACAATCGACTAGCGGGAGTTACAATGAGCAGTTCTTC. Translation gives CASRQSTSGSYNEQFF.

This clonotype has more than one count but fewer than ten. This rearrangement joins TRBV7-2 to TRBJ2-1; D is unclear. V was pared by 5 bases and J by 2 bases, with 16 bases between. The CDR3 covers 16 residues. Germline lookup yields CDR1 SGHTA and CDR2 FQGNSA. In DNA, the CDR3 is TGTGCCAGCAGCCCCGTCGGTGGGAACCCCTACAATGAGCAGTTCTTC. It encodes CASSPVGGNPYNEQFF.

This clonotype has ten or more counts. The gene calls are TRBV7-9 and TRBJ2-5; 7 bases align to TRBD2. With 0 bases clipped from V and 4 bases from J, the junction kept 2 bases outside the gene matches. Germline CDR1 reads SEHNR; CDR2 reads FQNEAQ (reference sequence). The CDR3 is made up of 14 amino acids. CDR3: CASSLAAGAETQYF. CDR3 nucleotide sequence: TGTGCCAGCAGCTTAGCCGCGGGAGCAGAGACCCAGTACTTC.

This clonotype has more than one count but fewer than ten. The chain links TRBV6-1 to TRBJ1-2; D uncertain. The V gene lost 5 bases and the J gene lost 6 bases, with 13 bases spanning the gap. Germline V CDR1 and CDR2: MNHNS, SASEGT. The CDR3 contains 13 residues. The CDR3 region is CASSPTGTDGYTF. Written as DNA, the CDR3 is TGTGCCAGCAGTCCTACCGGTACAGATGGCTACACCTTC.

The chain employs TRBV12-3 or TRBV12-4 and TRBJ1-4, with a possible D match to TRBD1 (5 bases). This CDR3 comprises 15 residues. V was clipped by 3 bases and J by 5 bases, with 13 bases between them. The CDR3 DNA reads TGTGCCAGCAGTTTGGGCAGGGACTCAAATGAAAAACTGTTTTTT. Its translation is CASSLGRDSNEKLFF.

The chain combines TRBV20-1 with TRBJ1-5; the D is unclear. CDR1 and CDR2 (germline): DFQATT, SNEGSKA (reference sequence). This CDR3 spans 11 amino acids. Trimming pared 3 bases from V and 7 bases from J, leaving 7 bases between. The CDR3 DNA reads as TGCAGTGCTAGTGTGGACCAGCCCCAGCATTTT. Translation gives CSASVDQPQHF.

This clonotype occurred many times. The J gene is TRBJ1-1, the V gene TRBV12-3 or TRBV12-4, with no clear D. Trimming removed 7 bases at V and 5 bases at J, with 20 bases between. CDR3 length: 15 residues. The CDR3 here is CASTPSRGSRTEAFF. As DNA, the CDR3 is TGTGCCAGCACCCCCTCCCGCGGGTCGCGGACTGAAGCTTTCTTT.

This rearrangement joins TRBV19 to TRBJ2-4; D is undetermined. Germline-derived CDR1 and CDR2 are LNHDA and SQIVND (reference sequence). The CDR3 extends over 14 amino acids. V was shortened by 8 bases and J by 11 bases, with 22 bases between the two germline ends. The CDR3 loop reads CASSALGGILVQYF. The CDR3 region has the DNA TGTGCCAGTTCGGCCCTTGGCGGCATCTTGGTTCAGTACTTC.

The CDR3 here is CASSIYRSPGELFF. The CDR3 region has the DNA TGTGCCAGTAGTATCTACAGGTCCCCCGGGGAGCTGTTTTTT. V and J are TRBV19 and TRBJ2-2; D is possibly TRBD1 (5 bases). This CDR3 is built from 14 residues. Germline lookup yields CDR1 LNHDA and CDR2 SQIVND (reference sequence). Trimming pared 3 bases from V and 6 bases from J, leaving 11 bases between.

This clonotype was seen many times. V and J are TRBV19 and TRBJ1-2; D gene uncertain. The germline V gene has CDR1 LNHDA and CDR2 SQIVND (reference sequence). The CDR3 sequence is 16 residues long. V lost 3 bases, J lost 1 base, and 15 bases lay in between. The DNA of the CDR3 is TGTGCCAGTAGTATGGAATACCGCAGTTTTAACTATGGCTACACCTTC. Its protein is CASSMEYRSFNYGYTF.

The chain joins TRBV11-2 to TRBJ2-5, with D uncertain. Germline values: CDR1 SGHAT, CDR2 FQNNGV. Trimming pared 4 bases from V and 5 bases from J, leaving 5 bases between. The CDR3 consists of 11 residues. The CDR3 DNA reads TGTGCCAGCAGCTCTTGGGAGACCCAGTACTTC. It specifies CASSSWETQYF. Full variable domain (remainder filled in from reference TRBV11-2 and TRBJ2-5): EAGVAQSPRYKIIEKRQSVAFWCNPISGHATLYWYQQILGQGPKLLIQFQNNGVVDDSQLPKDRFSAERLKGVDSTLKIQPAKLEDSAVYLCASSSWETQYFGPGTRLLVL.

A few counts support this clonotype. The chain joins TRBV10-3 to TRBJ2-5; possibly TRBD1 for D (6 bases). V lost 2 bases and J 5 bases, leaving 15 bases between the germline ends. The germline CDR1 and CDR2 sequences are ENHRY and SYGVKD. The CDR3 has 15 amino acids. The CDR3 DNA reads TGTGCCATCAGTGAGGGGGGCCTTGGTATGGAGACCCAGTACTTC. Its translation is CAISEGGLGMETQYF.

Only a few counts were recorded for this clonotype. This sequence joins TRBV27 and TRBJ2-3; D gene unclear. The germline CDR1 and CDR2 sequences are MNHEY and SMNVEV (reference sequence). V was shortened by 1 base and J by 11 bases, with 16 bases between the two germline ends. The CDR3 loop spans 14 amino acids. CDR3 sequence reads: CASSLWPPRTGQYF. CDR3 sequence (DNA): TGTGCCAGCAGTTTATGGCCCCCCAGGACGGGGCAGTATTTT.

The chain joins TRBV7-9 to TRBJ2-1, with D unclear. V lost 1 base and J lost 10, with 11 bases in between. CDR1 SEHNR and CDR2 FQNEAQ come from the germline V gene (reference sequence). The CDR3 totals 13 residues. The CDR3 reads CASSLVRHIEQFF. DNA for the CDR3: TGTGCCAGCAGCTTAGTACGGCACATCGAGCAGTTCTTC.

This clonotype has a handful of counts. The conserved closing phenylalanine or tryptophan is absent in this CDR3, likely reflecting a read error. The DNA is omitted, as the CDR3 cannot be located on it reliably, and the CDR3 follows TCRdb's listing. This CDR3 reads CASSHLAGGAYSV. V and J are TRBV3-1 and TRBJ2-1; the table assigns TRBD2, which was not confirmed against the DNA. Germline CDR1 and CDR2: LGHDT and YNNKEL (reference sequence). The length of the CDR3 is 13 amino acids, counting both ends.

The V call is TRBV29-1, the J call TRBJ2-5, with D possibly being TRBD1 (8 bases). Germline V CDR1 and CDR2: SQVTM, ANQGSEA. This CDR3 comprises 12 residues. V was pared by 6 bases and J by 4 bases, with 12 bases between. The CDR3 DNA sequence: TGCAGCGTAAACAGGGGGGGAGAGACCCAGTACTTC. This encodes CSVNRGGETQYF.

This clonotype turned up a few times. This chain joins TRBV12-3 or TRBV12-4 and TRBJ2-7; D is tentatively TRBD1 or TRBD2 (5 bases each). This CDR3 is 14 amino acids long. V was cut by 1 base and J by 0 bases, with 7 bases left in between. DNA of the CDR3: TGTGCCAGCAGTTTAGATGGGACCTCCTACGAGCAGTACTTC. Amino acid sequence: CASSLDGTSYEQYF.

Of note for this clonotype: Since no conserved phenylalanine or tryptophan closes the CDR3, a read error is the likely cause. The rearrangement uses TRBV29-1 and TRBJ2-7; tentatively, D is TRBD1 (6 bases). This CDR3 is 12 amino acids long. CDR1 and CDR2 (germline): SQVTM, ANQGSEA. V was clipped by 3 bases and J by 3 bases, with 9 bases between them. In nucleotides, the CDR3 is TGCAGCGTTGACAGGGGCGACTACGAGCAGTACATC. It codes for CSVDRGDYEQYI.

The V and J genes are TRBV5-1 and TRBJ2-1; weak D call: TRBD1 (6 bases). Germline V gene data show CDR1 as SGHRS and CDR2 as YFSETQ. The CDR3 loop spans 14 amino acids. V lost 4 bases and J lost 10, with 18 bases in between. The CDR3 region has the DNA TGCGCCAGCAGCAAGACTGGACAAACAGGGGAGCAGTTCTTC. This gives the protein CASSKTGQTGEQFF.